The 5 T cell receptor beta chains below were found in one sample sequenced in a study of early T cells in non-severe SARS-CoV-2 infection. TCRdb re-called the 5' RACE reads with MiXCR, one entry per CDR3 protein. Among tens of thousands of distinct CDR3 sequences listed, under 7.5% were seen once. Material: whole blood. The receptors stem from an adult who was a healthcare worker with PCR-confirmed SARS-CoV-2 infection or an uninfected control (not recorded which).

This chain joins TRBV5-6 and TRBJ1-6; 8 positions match TRBD1. The germline V gene encodes CDR1 SGHDT and CDR2 YYEEEE. Unmatched junction bases numbered 5, after V lost 4 bases and J lost 11 bases. CDR3 length equals 13 residues. CDR3 sequence: CASSLDRETPLHF. CDR3 DNA sequence: TGTGCCAGCAGCCTGGACAGGGAGACACCCCTCCACTTT.

The chain employs TRBV18 and TRBJ1-6; 9 nucleotides match TRBD1. J gave up 3 bases and V 3 bases, and 9 bases lay outside the gene matches. CDR1 is KGHSH and CDR2 is LQKENI in the germline V gene. The CDR3 length is 18 residues. The CDR3 region is CASSPGTGQGFYNSPLHF. CDR3 in DNA: TGTGCCAGCTCACCGGGGACAGGGCAAGGCTTCTATAATTCACCCCTCCACTTT.

This clonotype has a count of ten or more. The V and J genes are TRBV18 and TRBJ2-7; TRBD1 aligns across 7 bases. In germline, CDR1 is KGHSH, CDR2 LQKENI. V lost 3 bases and J lost 6; bases outside the gene matches: 5. The CDR3 is 13 amino acids. This chain's CDR3 is CASSPPTGSEQYF. The CDR3, as DNA: TGTGCCAGCTCACCGCCGACAGGGAGCGAGCAGTACTTC.

This clonotype appeared a few times. V is TRBV4-3 and J is TRBJ2-1, with a tentative D call TRBD1 (6 bases). The V gene's germline CDR1 is LGHNA and CDR2 YSLEER. Trimming removed 5 bases at V and 0 bases at J, with 14 bases between. CDR3 length: 16 amino acids. The CDR3 protein is CASSLTTGNSYNEQFF. The CDR3 DNA is TGCGCCAGCAGCTTGACCACAGGGAACTCCTACAATGAGCAGTTCTTC.

The V and J genes are TRBV20-1 and TRBJ2-7, with TRBD1 identical over 7 bases. J gave up 0 bases and V 6 bases, and 8 bases lay outside the gene matches. There are 14 residues in the CDR3. CDR1 and CDR2 from the germline V gene are DFQATT and SNEGSKA (reference sequence). The CDR3 sequence: CSARIGQVSYEQYF. DNA of the CDR3: TGCAGTGCACGGATAGGACAGGTCTCCTACGAGCAGTACTTC.